This is a list of T cell receptor beta chains from one sample in a study of T cell responses to AZD1222 COVID-19 vaccine. Sequencing used immunoSEQ multiplex PCR; TCRdb keeps in-frame clones, though not all of them. Of roughly 200,000 clones in the sample, just over 90% were seen once. The input for sequencing was peripheral blood, taken 28 days after the second AZD1222 dose. The receptors originated from an adult who received the AZD1222 COVID-19 vaccine. CDR3s include the opening cysteine and the closing phenylalanine or tryptophan.

TRBJ1-1 TRBV6-5 CASSSSGNDRHTEAFF
TRBJ1-6 TRBV5-6 CASSLEPGNSPLHF
TRBJ2-7 TRBV4-3 CASSQEVGVLGLPECF
TRBJ2-1 TRBV27 CASSLVGTAFYNEQFF
TRBJ2-1 TRBV9 CASSPGLPGNNEQFF
TRBJ2-5 TRBV24-1 CATSDRAGGSIETQYF
TRBJ1-6 TRBV28 CASSSHRAAPLHF
TRBJ1-2 TRBV27 CASSLWGLGRTGFNYGYTF
TRBJ2-1 TRBV7-8 CASSPDRGRYNEQFF
TRBJ1-4 TRBV9 CASSGPPTTNEKLFF
TRBJ2-7 TRBV10-2 CASSESALIRYEQYF
TRBJ2-3 TRBV19 CASSIARVSDTQYF
TRBJ2-1 TRBV29-1 CSVGGSWPYNEQFF
TRBJ2-3 TRBV2 CASSPSGSAGDTQYF
TRBJ1-2 TRBV2 CASSRNTAYGYTF
TRBJ2-4 TRBV27 CASSPSGRAKNIQYF
TRBJ1-2 TRBV6-1 CASSEAGGGYTF
TRBJ2-5 TRBV24-1 CATSDFTGETQYF
TRBJ1-2 TRBV20-1 CSTNRGRGYTF
TRBJ1-6 TRBV19 CASATAGRSYNSPLHF
TRBJ2-7 TRBV9 CASSAIPGRPPPGEQYF
TRBJ1-5 TRBV27 CASRSGQGVYSNQPQHF
TRBJ1-2 TRBV7-3 CASSSRQGVWGYTF
TRBJ2-7 TRBV5-4 CASSFKGGSFYEQYF
TRBJ2-7 TRBV6-2/TRBV6-3 CASSRKNRASFYEQYF
TRBJ1-1 TRBV5-1 CASSRSQGNTEAFF
TRBJ1-5 TRBV5-6 CASSLRDLRGQPQHF
TRBJ2-7 TRBV19 CASTPGPLSYEQYF
TRBJ2-7 TRBV30 CAWSVHPPSSYEQYF
TRBJ2-2 TRBV7-3 CASSLTGGKGTGELFF
TRBJ2-3 TRBV19 CASSIRDWLAGGPSTDTQYF
TRBJ2-5 TRBV7-2 CASSLAPRTSWETQYF